This T cell receptor (beta chain) appears in the sequencing data of a study of T cell clonality in common variable immunodeficiency. V lost 0 bases, J lost 2 bases, and 6 bases stayed unmatched. Germline V gives CDR1 SGHRS, CDR2 YFSETQ. The CDR3 extends over 16 amino acids. This clone has ten or more counts. Its antigen is currently unknown. The read finishes 3 residues shy of the CDR3 end, and the germline J gene is used to complete it. Broader study findings: Reportedly, TCR beta sequences from common variable immunodeficiency showed fewer deletions and N-nucleotide insertions.

The method was immunoSEQ multiplex PCR; TCRdb's version includes in-frame clones alone and lacks a portion of them. Listed for the sample are 28,000 or so clones, none seen a single time. The chain employs TRBV5-1 and TRBJ2-7; 9 bases are shared with TRBD2. The TCR was taken from a human donor with common variable immunodeficiency. Sequencing input: peripheral blood mononuclear cells. The part of the CDR3 DNA that was read is TGCGCCAGCAGCTTGGGCCCTAGCGGGGCTACCTACGAG. This encodes CASSLGPSGATYE. The full CDR3 reads CASSLGPSGATYEQYF. The full variable domain, with the rest looked up from reference TRBV5-1 and TRBJ2-7, is KAGVTQTPRYLIKTRGQQVTLSCSPISGHRSVSWYQQTPGQGLQFLFEYFSETQRNKGNFPGRFSGRQFSNSRSEMNVSTLELGDSALYLCASSLGPSGATYEQYFGPGTRLTVT.